What follows are 17 T cell receptor beta chains derived from one specimen sequenced in a study of radiation and T cells in renal cell carcinoma (dated by TCRdb to the early 2020s). The library was produced with the immunoSEQ multiplex PCR assay. Held by TCRdb, this immuneACCESS table contains in-frame sequences only and omits some clones. Under half of the omission traces to an unresolved V gene where checked; the cause of the rest is unknown. This sample lists fewer than 10,000 clones; roughly 66% were detected once. The ten largest clones capture over 20% of the sample. Explained via the paper, the time point label denotes: tumor resected at nephrectomy. Per the publication, the treatment or condition label means: treatment-naive control, cytoreductive nephrectomy. Specimen: tumor tissue, collected from a patient whose treatment was nephrectomy without radiotherapy. All receptors come from a man between 60 and 75 years old with renal cell carcinoma.

The rearrangement uses TRBV11-3 and TRBJ1-1; possible D gene TRBD1, 5 bases. Trimming pared 0 bases from V and 11 bases from J, leaving 16 bases between. Germline V gene lookup returns CDR1 SGHNT and CDR2 YENEEA. CDR3 length: 14 amino acids. The CDR3 DNA follows: TGTGCCAGCAGCTTAGATCTGGACACCAATTGGGCTTTCTTT. Encoded protein: CASSLDLDTNWAFF.

V usage is TRBV27 and J usage is TRBJ2-6; no clear D. The CDR3 runs 13 residues. Trimming cost V 6 bases and J 0 bases, with 3 bases left between them. The germline V gene encodes CDR1 MNHEY and CDR2 SMNVEV (reference sequence). CDR3 DNA: TGTGCCAGCAGATTCTCTGGGGCCAACGTCCTGACTTTC. This gives the protein CASRFSGANVLTF.

This clone was observed a few times. This chain links TRBV11-3 with TRBJ2-7; D gene uncertain. The V gene's germline CDR1 is SGHNT and CDR2 YENEEA. Deletions cut 5 bases from V and 5 bases from J, with 13 bases between. This CDR3 is built from 13 residues. CDR3 bases: TGTGCCAGCAGCCCCCCTTGGCAGAACGAGCAGTACTTC. Translation gives CASSPPWQNEQYF.

The J gene is TRBJ1-3, the V gene TRBV5-4; TRBD1 might be the D (6 bases). The germline V gene encodes CDR1 SGHNT and CDR2 YYREEE (reference sequence). The V gene lost 3 bases and the J gene lost 0 bases, with 13 bases spanning the gap. CDR3 length: 16 residues. The CDR3 region has the DNA TGTGCCAGCAGCTCTCGACAGGCCTACTCTGGAAACACCATATATTTT. Its protein is CASSSRQAYSGNTIYF.

The chain is built from TRBV2 and TRBJ1-1; 7 bases match TRBD1. This CDR3 region has 15 residues. Germline V gene data show CDR1 as SNHLY and CDR2 as FYNNEI. The V segment lost 6 bases and the J segment 0 bases; nucleotides outside the gene matches: 7. The CDR3: CASSQTDRVNTEAFF. The CDR3 DNA reads as TGTGCCAGCAGCCAAACCGACAGGGTGAACACTGAAGCTTTCTTT.

The chain carries TRBV10-1 and TRBJ2-1, with 11 bases lining up with TRBD2. Germline trimming cut 2 bases from V and 7 bases from J; bases unmatched to any gene: 4. The CDR3 loop spans 15 amino acids. The germline CDR1 and CDR2 sequences are WNHNN and SYGVQD (reference sequence). The CDR3 nucleotides read TGCGCCAGCAGTGAGAAGGCTAGCGGGGGGAATGAGCAGTTCTTC. It is translated as CASSEKASGGNEQFF.

The genes are TRBV19 and TRBJ2-1; D possibly corresponds to TRBD2 (7 bases). The CDR3 runs 15 residues. V dropped 4 bases and J dropped 3 bases, with 13 bases sitting between them. In germline, CDR1 is LNHDA, CDR2 SQIVND (reference sequence). The CDR3 DNA follows: TGTGCCAGTAGTAGTTTGAGGGGGGGCTACAATGAGCAGTTCTTC. This gives the protein CASSSLRGGYNEQFF.

This chain joins TRBV4-1 and TRBJ1-5; 7 nucleotides align to TRBD1. The CDR3 has 15 amino acids. The V gene's germline CDR1 is MGHRA and CDR2 YSYEKL. V shed 1 base, J shed 5 bases, and the junction held 5 bases outside the gene matches. DNA for the CDR3: TGCGCCAGCAGCCAAGGGGCAGGGGGGGATCAGCCCCAGCATTTT. This encodes CASSQGAGGDQPQHF.

V is TRBV7-9 and J is TRBJ2-7; 9 nucleotides line up with TRBD1. Germline CDR1 reads SEHNR; CDR2 reads FQNEAQ (reference sequence). Germline trimming cut 1 base from V and 3 bases from J; bases unmatched to any gene: 7. This CDR3 region has 16 residues. CDR3 sequence reads: CASSLVDRTGDYEQYF. DNA of the CDR3: TGTGCCAGCAGCTTAGTTGACAGGACAGGGGACTACGAGCAGTACTTC.

V gene TRBV7-2 combines with J gene TRBJ2-5, with TRBD1 as a possible D gene (6 bases). The V gene's germline CDR1 is SGHTA and CDR2 FQGNSA. V was shortened by 6 bases and J by 2 bases, with 16 bases between the two germline ends. The CDR3 has 15 amino acids. The CDR3, as DNA: TGTGCCAGCAGTAAACAGGGTGCAGAACAAGAGACCCAGTACTTC. Protein: CASSKQGAEQETQYF.

V usage is TRBV28 and J usage is TRBJ2-5; 7 bases are a match to TRBD1. CDR3 length: 15 amino acids. The ends lost 2 bases at V and 4 bases at J; junction bases unmatched: 7. CDR1 MDHEN and CDR2 SYDVKM come from the germline V gene. The CDR3 DNA reads TGTGCCAGCAGTTTAAGGACAGGTGGGCGAGAGACCCAGTACTTC. Encoded protein: CASSLRTGGRETQYF.

This clone was seen only once. This chain connects TRBV4-3 to TRBJ1-2; D gene ambiguous. This CDR3 has 13 amino acids. The germline gives CDR1 LGHNA, CDR2 YSLEER. V gave up 4 bases and J gave up 4 bases, with 10 bases separating them. CDR3 coding DNA: TGCGCCAGCAGCCTCTCCGGTTCCTATGGCTACACCTTC. Its translation is CASSLSGSYGYTF.

The CDR3 bases are TGTGCCAGCTCACCAGCAAGGGTAGGCTCTGAAGCTTTCTTT. Translation gives CASSPARVGSEAFF. This chain links TRBV18 with TRBJ1-1; D gene unclear. The CDR3 runs to 14 residues. Per germline, CDR1 KGHSH and CDR2 LQKENI. The ends were cut back, 2 bases at V and 6 bases at J, with 13 bases in the middle.

The chain carries TRBV4-2 and TRBJ2-7; TRBD1 aligns across 9 bases. V dropped 1 base and J dropped 2; count of bases not matched to a gene: 3. Germline V gives CDR1 LGHNA, CDR2 YNFKEQ. The CDR3 extends over 15 amino acids. The CDR3 sequence is CASSQVGTGPYEQYF. The CDR3 DNA reads TGTGCCAGCAGCCAAGTCGGGACAGGGCCCTACGAGCAGTACTTC.

The rearrangement links TRBV5-1 to TRBJ1-1; a weak D match, TRBD1 (6 bases). The CDR3 covers 16 residues. Trimming removed 4 bases at V and 1 base at J, with 17 bases between. Germline V gives CDR1 SGHRS, CDR2 YFSETQ. The CDR3 spells CASSIGQRGWNTEAFF. The CDR3 coding sequence is TGCGCCAGCAGCATCGGACAGCGGGGTTGGAACACTGAAGCTTTCTTT.

A few counts support this clone. The chain employs TRBV7-9 and TRBJ1-1, with 7 bases that match TRBD1. From germline, CDR1 is SEHNR and CDR2 FQNEAQ (reference sequence). After removal of 1 base from V and 5 bases from J, the junction contained 1 base not matched to a gene. The CDR3 totals 13 residues. CDR3 amino acids: CASSLDRGTEAFF. CDR3 sequence (DNA): TGTGCCAGCAGCTTAGACAGGGGTACTGAAGCTTTCTTT.

V is TRBV29-1 and J is TRBJ1-1; 7 bases map to TRBD1. Germline CDR1 reads SQVTM; CDR2 reads ANQGSEA. There are 14 residues in the CDR3. The V segment lost 0 bases and the J segment 6 bases; nucleotides outside the gene matches: 7. This CDR3 is CSVEDSQGGPEAFF. The CDR3 bases are TGCAGCGTTGAAGATTCGCAGGGGGGGCCTGAAGCTTTCTTT.